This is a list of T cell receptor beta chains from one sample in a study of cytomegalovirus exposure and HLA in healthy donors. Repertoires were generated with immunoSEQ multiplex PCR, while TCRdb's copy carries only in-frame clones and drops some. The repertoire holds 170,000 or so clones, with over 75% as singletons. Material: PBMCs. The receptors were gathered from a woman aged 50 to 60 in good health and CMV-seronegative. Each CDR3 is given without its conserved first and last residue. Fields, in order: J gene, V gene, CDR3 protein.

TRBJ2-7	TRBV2	ASSEATVKQYEQY
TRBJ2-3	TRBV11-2	ASSLDGGTQY
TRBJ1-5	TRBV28	ASSLLTGFDTSNQPQH
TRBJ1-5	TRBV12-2	ASRPGQTNQPQH
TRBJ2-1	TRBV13	ASSLVHGGKYNEQF
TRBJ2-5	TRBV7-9	ASSWALAGEETQY
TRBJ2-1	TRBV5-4	ASSPGLAGGNEQF
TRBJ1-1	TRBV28	ASMMGQKNTEAF
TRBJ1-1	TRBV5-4	ASRSGVNTEAF
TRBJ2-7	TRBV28	ASSSGLAGGLSSYEQY
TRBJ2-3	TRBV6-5	ASSLNHGGPDTQY
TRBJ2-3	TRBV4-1	ASSQDRSLVTDTQY
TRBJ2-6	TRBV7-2	ASSSHSGANVLT
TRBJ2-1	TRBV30	AWTESRTSVLKENEQF
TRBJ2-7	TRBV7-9	ASSPYPAGLPHEQY
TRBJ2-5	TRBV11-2	ATRRGAGGREETQY
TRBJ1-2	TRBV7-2	ASSLALRTGGTNGYT
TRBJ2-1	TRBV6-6	ASSYAVDKMSPEQF
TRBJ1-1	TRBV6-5	ASSLPLPGEAF
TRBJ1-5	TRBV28	ASRRGLRGGFNQPQH
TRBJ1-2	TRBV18	ASSPQEGAGYGYT
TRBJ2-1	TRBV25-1	ASSDSGDRGRTKQF
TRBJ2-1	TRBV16	ASSQQQGFYNEQF
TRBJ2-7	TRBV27	ASSPSGPYEQY
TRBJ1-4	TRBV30	AWSGGVGEKLF
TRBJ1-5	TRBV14	ASSQDRRETIGNQPQH
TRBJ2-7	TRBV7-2	ASSLGGPGWEQY
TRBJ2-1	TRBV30	AWSGQGPGEQF